The rows below give T cell receptor beta chains drawn from one sample of a study of CD8 T cells in Susac syndrome. TCRdb analysed the immunoSEQ multiplex PCR reads with MiXCR anew, one entry per CDR3 protein. The sample has some 150,000 distinct CDR3 sequences, approximately 94% seen once; the top ten hold 0.21%. The source material was CD8+ T cells from PBMCs. The receptors here all came from a human donor with multiple sclerosis. CDR3s include the opening cysteine and the closing phenylalanine or tryptophan. Fields, in order: D gene, V gene, clone size, J gene, CDR3 protein, CDR3 DNA. The D gene is left open where the match is weak. Only some rows state a clone size, as once, few, many or a class for expanded clones.

D gene: NA; V gene: TRBV9; clone size: NA; J gene: TRBJ1-4; CDR3 protein: CASSPSGGPTNEKLFF; CDR3 DNA: TGTGCCAGCAGCCCCAGTGGAGGGCCAACTAATGAAAAACTGTTTTTT
D gene: NA; V gene: TRBV20-1; clone size: few; J gene: TRBJ1-2; CDR3 protein: CSASGTEYGYTF; CDR3 DNA: TGCAGTGCTTCCGGGACGGAATATGGCTACACCTTC
D gene: TRBD1; V gene: TRBV20-1; clone size: NA; J gene: TRBJ1-6; CDR3 protein: CSARVQGQGKMGSPLHF; CDR3 DNA: TGCAGTGCTAGGGTACAGGGACAGGGCAAGATGGGATCACCCCTCCACTTT
D gene: NA; V gene: TRBV20-1; clone size: NA; J gene: TRBJ1-2; CDR3 protein: CSVMQGGYTF; CDR3 DNA: TGCAGTGTTATGCAGGGAGGCTACACCTTC
D gene: NA; V gene: TRBV7-9; clone size: once; J gene: TRBJ2-1; CDR3 protein: CASRERAGSNEQFF; CDR3 DNA: TGTGCCAGCAGGGAGCGGGCAGGGTCGAATGAGCAGTTCTTC
D gene: NA; V gene: TRBV11-2; clone size: NA; J gene: TRBJ1-1; CDR3 protein: CASSSVTEAFF; CDR3 DNA: TGTGCCAGCAGCTCAGTTACTGAAGCTTTCTTT
D gene: NA; V gene: TRBV27; clone size: NA; J gene: TRBJ1-1; CDR3 protein: CASNRAVGTEAFF; CDR3 DNA: TGTGCCAGTAACAGGGCTGTGGGAACTGAAGCTTTCTTT
D gene: NA; V gene: TRBV27; clone size: once; J gene: TRBJ1-1; CDR3 protein: CASRPVGGSTEAFF; CDR3 DNA: TGTGCCAGCAGGCCCGTGGGAGGGAGCACTGAAGCTTTCTTT
D gene: NA; V gene: TRBV15; clone size: NA; J gene: TRBJ1-5; CDR3 protein: CATGTSNQPQHF; CDR3 DNA: TGTGCCACCGGGACATCTAATCAGCCCCAGCATTTT
D gene: NA; V gene: TRBV6-6; clone size: NA; J gene: TRBJ2-7; CDR3 protein: CASSYDPEGSYEQYF; CDR3 DNA: TGTGCCAGCAGTTACGACCCGGAGGGGTCCTACGAGCAGTACTTC
D gene: NA; V gene: TRBV19; clone size: NA; J gene: TRBJ1-1; CDR3 protein: CASDPGLFTEAFF; CDR3 DNA: TGTGCCAGTGACCCAGGCCTCTTCACTGAAGCTTTCTTT
D gene: TRBD2; V gene: TRBV20-1; clone size: NA; J gene: TRBJ2-5; CDR3 protein: CSATGLAPIRETQYF; CDR3 DNA: TGCAGTGCTACGGGACTAGCTCCGATAAGGGAGACCCAGTACTTC
D gene: NA; V gene: TRBV29-1; clone size: NA; J gene: TRBJ1-2; CDR3 protein: CSVEDRPGYTF; CDR3 DNA: TGCAGCGTTGAAGATCGTCCTGGCTACACCTTC
D gene: TRBD1; V gene: TRBV6-2/TRBV6-3; clone size: NA; J gene: TRBJ2-1; CDR3 protein: CASSQTGTGLRNEQFF; CDR3 DNA: TGTGCCAGCAGCCAGACCGGGACAGGGTTACGCAATGAGCAGTTCTTC
D gene: TRBD2; V gene: TRBV29-1; clone size: NA; J gene: TRBJ2-7; CDR3 protein: CSVVGRGETDLYEQYF; CDR3 DNA: TGCAGCGTTGTCGGGCGGGGGGAAACAGATCTCTACGAGCAGTACTTC
D gene: NA; V gene: TRBV27; clone size: NA; J gene: TRBJ1-6; CDR3 protein: CASSLQGSNSPLHF; CDR3 DNA: TGTGCCAGCAGTTTACAGGGCTCCAATTCACCCCTCCACTTT
D gene: TRBD1; V gene: TRBV28; clone size: NA; J gene: TRBJ1-2; CDR3 protein: CASSFNLGTDLNYGYTF; CDR3 DNA: TGTGCCAGCAGTTTCAATCTTGGGACAGACCTTAACTATGGCTACACCTTC
D gene: NA; V gene: TRBV6-5; clone size: NA; J gene: TRBJ1-2; CDR3 protein: CASTRTGVEGYTF; CDR3 DNA: TGTGCCAGCACCCGGACGGGCGTGGAGGGCTACACCTTC
D gene: NA; V gene: TRBV14; clone size: NA; J gene: TRBJ2-2; CDR3 protein: CASSLRRGGSTGELFF; CDR3 DNA: TGTGCCAGCAGCCTACGAAGGGGCGGTAGCACCGGGGAGCTGTTTTTT
D gene: NA; V gene: TRBV30; clone size: NA; J gene: TRBJ1-1; CDR3 protein: CAWTEGGEAFF; CDR3 DNA: TGTGCCTGGACAGAGGGTGGGGAAGCTTTCTTT
D gene: NA; V gene: TRBV14; clone size: NA; J gene: TRBJ1-2; CDR3 protein: CASSQDSGYGYTF; CDR3 DNA: TGTGCCAGCAGCCAAGACTCGGGTTATGGCTACACCTTC
D gene: TRBD2; V gene: TRBV27; clone size: NA; J gene: TRBJ2-5; CDR3 protein: CASSLYPAGAFQETQYF; CDR3 DNA: TGTGCCAGCAGTTTATATCCAGCGGGGGCGTTCCAAGAGACCCAGTACTTC
D gene: NA; V gene: TRBV20-1; clone size: NA; J gene: TRBJ1-5; CDR3 protein: CSVAPGPSNQPQHF; CDR3 DNA: TGCAGTGTTGCCCCGGGCCCCTCGAATCAGCCCCAGCATTTT
D gene: TRBD1; V gene: TRBV30; clone size: NA; J gene: TRBJ2-7; CDR3 protein: CAWSPRQRTGLLYEQYF; CDR3 DNA: TGTGCCTGGAGTCCCCGCCAAAGGACAGGGTTACTCTACGAGCAGTACTTC
D gene: NA; V gene: TRBV7-8; clone size: NA; J gene: TRBJ2-5; CDR3 protein: CASSARDTLQETQYF; CDR3 DNA: TGTGCCAGCAGCGCCCGGGACACCTTACAAGAGACCCAGTACTTC
D gene: NA; V gene: TRBV9; clone size: NA; J gene: TRBJ2-7; CDR3 protein: CASSVTDTPYEQYF; CDR3 DNA: TGTGCCAGCAGCGTAACAGATACTCCCTACGAGCAGTACTTC
D gene: TRBD2; V gene: TRBV20-1; clone size: NA; J gene: TRBJ2-5; CDR3 protein: CSARDQTSGGILKETQYF; CDR3 DNA: TGCAGTGCTAGAGATCAGACTAGCGGGGGGATACTAAAAGAGACCCAGTACTTC
D gene: TRBD1; V gene: TRBV29-1; clone size: NA; J gene: TRBJ1-2; CDR3 protein: CSVEDPGQGYPSGYTF; CDR3 DNA: TGCAGCGTTGAAGATCCGGGACAGGGGTATCCTAGTGGCTACACCTTC
D gene: NA; V gene: TRBV3-1; clone size: NA; J gene: TRBJ2-5; CDR3 protein: CASSPSEVSVQETQYF; CDR3 DNA: TGTGCCAGCAGCCCTTCAGAAGTAAGCGTACAAGAGACCCAGTACTTC
D gene: NA; V gene: TRBV12-3/TRBV12-4; clone size: NA; J gene: TRBJ2-5; CDR3 protein: CASSFITGLKYF; CDR3 DNA: TGTGCCAGCAGTTTTATCACGGGATTAAAGTACTTC
D gene: NA; V gene: TRBV12-3/TRBV12-4; clone size: NA; J gene: TRBJ2-7; CDR3 protein: CASSSYTGINEQYF; CDR3 DNA: TGTGCCAGCAGCTCCTATACAGGGATTAACGAGCAGTACTTC
D gene: NA; V gene: TRBV6-2/TRBV6-3; clone size: NA; J gene: TRBJ1-1; CDR3 protein: CASSQGRTNTEAFF; CDR3 DNA: TGTGCCAGCAGTCAGGGACGGACGAACACTGAAGCTTTCTTT
D gene: NA; V gene: TRBV5-1; clone size: NA; J gene: TRBJ2-3; CDR3 protein: CASTAGRDTQYF; CDR3 DNA: TGCGCCAGCACCGCAGGGAGGGATACGCAGTATTTT
D gene: NA; V gene: TRBV5-1; clone size: NA; J gene: TRBJ2-3; CDR3 protein: CASDPAGSTDTQYF; CDR3 DNA: TGCGCCAGCGACCCGGCAGGATCCACAGATACGCAGTATTTT
D gene: NA; V gene: TRBV4-2; clone size: NA; J gene: TRBJ2-1; CDR3 protein: CASSQERGLGNEQFF; CDR3 DNA: TGTGCCAGCAGCCAAGAGAGGGGACTGGGTAATGAGCAGTTCTTC
D gene: NA; V gene: TRBV29-1; clone size: NA; J gene: TRBJ2-3; CDR3 protein: CSVSRGELVYF; CDR3 DNA: TGCAGCGTTTCAAGGGGGGAGTTGGTGTATTTT
D gene: TRBD2; V gene: TRBV11-2; clone size: NA; J gene: TRBJ2-3; CDR3 protein: CASSSPSAGVTQYF; CDR3 DNA: TGTGCCAGCAGCTCCCCTTCGGCGGGGGTAACGCAGTATTTT
D gene: TRBD1; V gene: TRBV7-6; clone size: once; J gene: TRBJ2-7; CDR3 protein: CASSTTGYSYEQYF; CDR3 DNA: TGTGCCAGCAGCACGACAGGGTACTCCTACGAGCAGTACTTC
D gene: NA; V gene: TRBV20-1; clone size: NA; J gene: TRBJ1-1; CDR3 protein: CSAREYTEAFF; CDR3 DNA: TGCAGTGCTAGAGAGTACACTGAAGCTTTCTTT
D gene: NA; V gene: TRBV30; clone size: NA; J gene: TRBJ1-1; CDR3 protein: CAWSVKLRARTEAFF; CDR3 DNA: TGTGCCTGGAGTGTCAAGCTCAGGGCCCGCACTGAAGCTTTCTTT
D gene: TRBD1; V gene: TRBV2; clone size: NA; J gene: TRBJ2-1; CDR3 protein: CASRPGQSALEQFF; CDR3 DNA: TGTGCCAGCAGACCGGGACAGTCGGCGTTGGAGCAGTTCTTC
D gene: NA; V gene: TRBV28; clone size: NA; J gene: TRBJ1-1; CDR3 protein: CASSLRRQNTEAFF; CDR3 DNA: TGTGCCAGCAGTTTACGGAGGCAGAACACTGAAGCTTTCTTT